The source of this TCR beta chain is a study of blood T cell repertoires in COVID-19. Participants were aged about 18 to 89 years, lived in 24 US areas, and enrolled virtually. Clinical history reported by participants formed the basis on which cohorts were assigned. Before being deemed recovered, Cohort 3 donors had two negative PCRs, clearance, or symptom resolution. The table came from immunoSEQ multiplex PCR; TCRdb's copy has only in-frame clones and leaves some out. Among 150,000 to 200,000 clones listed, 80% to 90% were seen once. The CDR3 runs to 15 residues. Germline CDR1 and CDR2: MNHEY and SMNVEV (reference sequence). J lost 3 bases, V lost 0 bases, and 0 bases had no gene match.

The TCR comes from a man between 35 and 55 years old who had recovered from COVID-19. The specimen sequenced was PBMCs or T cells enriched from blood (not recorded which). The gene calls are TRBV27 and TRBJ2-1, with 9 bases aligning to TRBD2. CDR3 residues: CASSLSSGSYNEQFF. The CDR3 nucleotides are TGTGCCAGCAGTTTATCTAGCGGGAGCTACAATGAGCAGTTCTTC.